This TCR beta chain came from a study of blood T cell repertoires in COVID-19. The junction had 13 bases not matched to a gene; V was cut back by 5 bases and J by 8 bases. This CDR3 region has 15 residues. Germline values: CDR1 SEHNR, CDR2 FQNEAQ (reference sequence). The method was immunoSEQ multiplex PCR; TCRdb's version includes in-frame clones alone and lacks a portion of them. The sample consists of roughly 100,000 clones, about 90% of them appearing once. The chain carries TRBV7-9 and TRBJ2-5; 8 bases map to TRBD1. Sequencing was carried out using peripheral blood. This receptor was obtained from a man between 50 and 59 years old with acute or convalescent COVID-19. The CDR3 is CASSAGQGGSETQYF. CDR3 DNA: TGTGCCAGCAGCGCCGGACAGGGTGGATCCGAAACCCAGTACTTC.